The 10 T cell receptor beta chains below come from one sample, sequenced in a study of blood T cell repertoires in COVID-19. Profiled with immunoSEQ multiplex PCR; TCRdb holds only in-frame clones, not every one. Of some 140,000 clones listed, around 82% are singletons. The source material was peripheral blood. These receptors were collected from a man aged 55 to 70 with COVID-19, enrolled during active disease.

The chain uses TRBV14 and TRBJ1-3; no clear D gene. V gave up 2 bases and J gave up 2 bases, with 19 bases separating them. The CDR3 covers 18 residues. CDR1 and CDR2 (germline): SGHDN, FVKESK. The CDR3 sequence is CASSQRGGQANPGNTIYF. The CDR3 region has the DNA TGTGCCAGCAGCCAAAGAGGCGGTCAAGCAAACCCTGGAAACACCATATATTTT.

V is TRBV6-6 and J is TRBJ1-4; the match to TRBD1 covers 7 bases. The germline CDR1 and CDR2 sequences are MNHNY and SVGAGI (reference sequence). The CDR3 runs to 15 residues. V shed 0 bases, J shed 6 bases, and the junction held 4 bases outside the gene matches. Written as DNA, the CDR3 is TGTGCCAGCAGTTACTCGGGACAGCCGCATGAAAAACTGTTTTTT. Encoded protein: CASSYSGQPHEKLFF.

The chain couples TRBV9 to TRBJ2-7; 15 bases line up with TRBD2. The germline gives CDR1 SGDLS, CDR2 YYNGEE. The CDR3 covers 18 residues. The V gene end was trimmed by 3 bases and the J gene end by 1 base; junction bases not matched to a gene: 8. In DNA, the CDR3 is TGTGCCAGCAGCGCCGGGACTAGCGGGAGGATTGGGTCCTACGAGCAGTACTTC. It specifies CASSAGTSGRIGSYEQYF. Variable domain in full (rest from reference TRBV9 and TRBJ2-7): DSGVTQTPKHLITATGQRVTLRCSPRSGDLSVYWYQQSLDQGLQFLIQYYNGEERAKGNILERFSAQQFPDLHSELNLSSLELGDSALYFCASSAGTSGRIGSYEQYFGPGTRLTVT.

The V and J genes are TRBV14 and TRBJ1-1, with a weak D call TRBD1 (6 bases). This CDR3 comprises 13 residues. Trimming removed 3 bases at V and 5 bases at J, with 10 bases between. The germline V gene has CDR1 SGHDN and CDR2 FVKESK. CDR3 sequence: CASSHTGFTEAFF. The CDR3 nucleotides are TGTGCCAGCAGCCATACAGGGTTTACTGAAGCTTTCTTT.

The chain links TRBV9 to TRBJ1-2; a possible D gene is TRBD1 (6 bases). Trimming cost V 3 bases and J 3 bases, with 15 bases left between them. This CDR3 contains 15 residues. The germline V gene has CDR1 SGDLS and CDR2 YYNGEE. The CDR3 reads CASSAQTGLDYGYTF. DNA for the CDR3: TGTGCCAGCAGCGCCCAAACAGGGTTAGACTATGGCTACACCTTC. Based on the CDR3 plus reference TRBV9 and TRBJ1-2, the full variable domain is DSGVTQTPKHLITATGQRVTLRCSPRSGDLSVYWYQQSLDQGLQFLIQYYNGEERAKGNILERFSAQQFPDLHSELNLSSLELGDSALYFCASSAQTGLDYGYTFGSGTRLTVV.

The rearrangement joins TRBV10-1 to TRBJ2-2; 8 nucleotides match TRBD1. Germline V gene sequence: CDR1 WNHNN, CDR2 SYGVQD (reference sequence). The CDR3 loop spans 21 amino acids. Trimming took 3 bases from V and 7 from J; bases not matched to a gene: 25. The CDR3 sequence is CASSEFRTGPSGRTKSGELFF. The CDR3 region has the DNA TGCGCCAGCAGTGAATTCAGGACAGGGCCGTCTGGCCGAACGAAAAGCGGGGAGCTGTTTTTT.

The chain is built from TRBV29-1 and TRBJ2-3; 9 bases are a match to TRBD1. From germline, CDR1 is SQVTM and CDR2 ANQGSEA. V trimming: 2 bases; J trimming: 4 bases; junction bases outside the gene matches: 7. This CDR3 has 15 residues. The CDR3 nucleotides read TGCAGCGTTGAATTTAGGGGACAGGGCGCAGATACGCAGTATTTT. Translation: CSVEFRGQGADTQYF.

The rearrangement joins TRBV3-1 (or the pseudogene TRBV3-2) to TRBJ2-1, with TRBD2 matching over 13 bases. Germline-derived CDR1 and CDR2 are LGHDT and YNNKEL (reference sequence). This CDR3 comprises 16 residues. Losses at the gene ends were 2 bases for V and 7 bases for J; bases not matched to a gene: 5. Written as DNA, the CDR3 is TGTGCCAGCAGCCAAATGTCGGGACTAGCGGGAAATGAGCAGTTCTTC. It codes for CASSQMSGLAGNEQFF.

This chain joins TRBV15 and TRBJ1-2; D is ambiguous. V shed 0 bases and J shed 0 bases, with 5 bases lying between them. The CDR3 runs to 14 residues. Germline CDR1 is LNHNV and CDR2 is YYDKDF (reference sequence). The CDR3 protein is CATSRDLANYGYTF. The CDR3 region has the DNA TGTGCCACCAGCAGAGATCTTGCTAACTATGGCTACACCTTC.

The CDR3 DNA reads as TGCAGCGTTACGTCCGGGACAGGGAATTCACCCCTCCACTTT. This encodes CSVTSGTGNSPLHF. This rearrangement joins TRBV29-1 to TRBJ1-6, with 9 positions matching TRBD1. The CDR3 has 14 amino acids. Germline V gene data show CDR1 as SQVTM and CDR2 as ANQGSEA. The trim removed 5 bases at V and 7 bases at J, leaving 6 bases unmatched.